This is a list of T cell receptor beta chains from one sample in a study of response to subunit inactivated influenza vaccine. TCRdb independently ran MiXCR on the RT-PCR reads; one entry per CDR3 protein. This table holds around 480,000 distinct CDR3 sequences, around 9.9% found once. The specimen comprised PBMCs from blood, sampled more than 35 days after vaccination. The receptor set was obtained from a man aged 50 or older who received an inactivated influenza vaccine. The CDR3 runs from the conserved cysteine through the conserved F or W. D genes are given only for firm matches. The listing skips clone size in some rows; elsewhere it reads once, few, many or a size class.

>TRBV7-2|TRBD1|TRBJ2-7|-
TGTGCCAGCAGCTTAGCCGGGACAGACCTCTACGAGCAGTACTTC
CASSLAGTDLYEQYF
>TRBV3-1|-|TRBJ1-1|-
TGTGCCAGCAGCCAAGGACGAGGGGGTGCAGGTACTGAAGCTTTCTTT
CASSQGRGGAGTEAFF
>TRBV12-3/TRBV12-4|-|TRBJ2-7|many
TGTGCCAGCAGTTTCCCCTCTCTAGGCTACGAGCAGTACTTC
CASSFPSLGYEQYF
>TRBV28|-|TRBJ2-5|-
TGTGCCAGCAGTTTGACCGGCTACAGGAAAGAGACCCAGTACTTC
CASSLTGYRKETQYF
>TRBV12-3/TRBV12-4|TRBD1|TRBJ2-1|many
TGTGCCAGCAGTTTCGGGGGTTGGGGACAGGGGAACAATGAGCAGTTCTTC
CASSFGGWGQGNNEQFF
>TRBV12-3/TRBV12-4|-|TRBJ2-2|many
TGTGCCAGCAGTGCGGGGCCGAACACCGGGGAGCTGTTTTTT
CASSAGPNTGELFF
>TRBV29-1|TRBD1|TRBJ2-3|-
TGCAGCGTGGAAAAGACAGGGAGTGGGGCAGATACGCAGTATTTT
CSVEKTGSGADTQYF
>TRBV10-3|-|TRBJ2-1|few
TGTGCCATCAGTGAGAGGGGGGGGTCCTACAATGAGCAGTTCTTC
CAISERGGSYNEQFF
>TRBV12-3/TRBV12-4|TRBD2|TRBJ2-3|few
TGTGCCAGCACCCTGGGGGGGGAGCAGTATTTT
CASTLGGEQYF
>TRBV7-2|-|TRBJ2-7|-
TGTGCCAGCAGCTTAATCCGGTGGTACGAGCAGTACTTC
CASSLIRWYEQYF
>TRBV6-2/TRBV6-3|TRBD2|TRBJ2-2|-
TGTGCCAGCAGTTACTCGAGGGGAGGGTCCGGGGAGCTGTTTTTT
CASSYSRGGSGELFF
>TRBV7-9|-|TRBJ2-3|many
TGTGCCAGCAGCTTAGAGGCGATAGATACGCAGTATTTT
CASSLEAIDTQYF
>TRBV20-1|TRBD2|TRBJ2-1|many
TGCAGTGCTAGAGTCGGTAGCGGGAGTACGGAGCAGTTCTTC
CSARVGSGSTEQFF
>TRBV7-9|TRBD1|TRBJ2-1|-
TGTGCCAGCAGCTTACTGGACAGGGGCTCCTACAATGAGCAGTTCTTC
CASSLLDRGSYNEQFF
>TRBV25-1|-|TRBJ2-7|many
TGTGCCGCCAGGGGGGGTGGCTCCTACGAGCAGTACTTC
CAARGGGSYEQYF
>TRBV12-3/TRBV12-4|-|TRBJ2-4|-
TGTGCCAGCAGAAGGGACGGAGTCTTAGCCAAAAACATTCAGTACTTC
CASRRDGVLAKNIQYF
>TRBV6-2/TRBV6-3|-|TRBJ2-3|-
TGTGCCAGCAGTCCTCGTAAAGCTAGCACAGATACGCAGTATTTT
CASSPRKASTDTQYF
>TRBV20-1|TRBD2|TRBJ2-1|-
TGCAGTGCCCTGAGGGTGGAGCGGGAAACCTGGAATGAGCAGTTCTTC
CSALRVERETWNEQFF
>TRBV29-1|-|TRBJ2-5|few
TGCAGCGTGGGGGAGGTCGCCGGGGAGACCCAGTACTTC
CSVGEVAGETQYF
>TRBV6-5|-|TRBJ1-1|many
TGTGCCAGCCGGACAGCTAACACTGAAGCTTTCTTT
CASRTANTEAFF
>TRBV4-1|-|TRBJ2-7|-
TGCGCCAGCAGCCAGATACTGACAGGCTACGAGCAGTACTTC
CASSQILTGYEQYF
>TRBV5-1|TRBD2|TRBJ2-7|few
TGCGCCAGCAGCCCCCGGGAGGTCAGTGAGCAGTACTTC
CASSPREVSEQYF
>TRBV4-2|TRBD2|TRBJ2-1|-
TGTGCCAGCAGCCAAGATCTAGCGGGGGACTACAATGAGCAGTTCTTC
CASSQDLAGDYNEQFF
>TRBV7-8|-|TRBJ2-5|few
TGTGCCAGCAGCCCTAGTGCGGGGGCGGAGACCCAGTACTTC
CASSPSAGAETQYF
>TRBV20-1|-|TRBJ2-7|few
TGCAGTGCCACGGAGGAGGGGACCTCCTACGAGCAGTACTTC
CSATEEGTSYEQYF
>TRBV6-2/TRBV6-3|-|TRBJ1-5|-
TGTGCCAGCAGCGATGTAACAGGCAATCAGCCCCAGCATTTT
CASSDVTGNQPQHF
>TRBV25-1|-|TRBJ2-5|once
TGTGCCAGCACTGGGGGCCACCAAAACCAAGAGACCCAGTACTTC
CASTGGHQNQETQYF
>TRBV5-1|TRBD2|TRBJ2-7|-
TGCGCCAGCAGCTTGGGCGGGAGCGTCTCCTACGAGCAGTACTTC
CASSLGGSVSYEQYF
>TRBV7-2|-|TRBJ2-5|-
TGTGCCAGCAGCACCCTAGCACAAGAGACCCAGTACTTC
CASSTLAQETQYF
>TRBV24-1|-|TRBJ2-3|few
TGTGCCACCAGTGACCCCGGGGCCACAGATACGCAGTATTTT
CATSDPGATDTQYF
>TRBV24-1|TRBD1|TRBJ2-5|-
TGTGCCACCGGGACAGGGCAAATTGGAGAGACCCAGTACTTC
CATGTGQIGETQYF